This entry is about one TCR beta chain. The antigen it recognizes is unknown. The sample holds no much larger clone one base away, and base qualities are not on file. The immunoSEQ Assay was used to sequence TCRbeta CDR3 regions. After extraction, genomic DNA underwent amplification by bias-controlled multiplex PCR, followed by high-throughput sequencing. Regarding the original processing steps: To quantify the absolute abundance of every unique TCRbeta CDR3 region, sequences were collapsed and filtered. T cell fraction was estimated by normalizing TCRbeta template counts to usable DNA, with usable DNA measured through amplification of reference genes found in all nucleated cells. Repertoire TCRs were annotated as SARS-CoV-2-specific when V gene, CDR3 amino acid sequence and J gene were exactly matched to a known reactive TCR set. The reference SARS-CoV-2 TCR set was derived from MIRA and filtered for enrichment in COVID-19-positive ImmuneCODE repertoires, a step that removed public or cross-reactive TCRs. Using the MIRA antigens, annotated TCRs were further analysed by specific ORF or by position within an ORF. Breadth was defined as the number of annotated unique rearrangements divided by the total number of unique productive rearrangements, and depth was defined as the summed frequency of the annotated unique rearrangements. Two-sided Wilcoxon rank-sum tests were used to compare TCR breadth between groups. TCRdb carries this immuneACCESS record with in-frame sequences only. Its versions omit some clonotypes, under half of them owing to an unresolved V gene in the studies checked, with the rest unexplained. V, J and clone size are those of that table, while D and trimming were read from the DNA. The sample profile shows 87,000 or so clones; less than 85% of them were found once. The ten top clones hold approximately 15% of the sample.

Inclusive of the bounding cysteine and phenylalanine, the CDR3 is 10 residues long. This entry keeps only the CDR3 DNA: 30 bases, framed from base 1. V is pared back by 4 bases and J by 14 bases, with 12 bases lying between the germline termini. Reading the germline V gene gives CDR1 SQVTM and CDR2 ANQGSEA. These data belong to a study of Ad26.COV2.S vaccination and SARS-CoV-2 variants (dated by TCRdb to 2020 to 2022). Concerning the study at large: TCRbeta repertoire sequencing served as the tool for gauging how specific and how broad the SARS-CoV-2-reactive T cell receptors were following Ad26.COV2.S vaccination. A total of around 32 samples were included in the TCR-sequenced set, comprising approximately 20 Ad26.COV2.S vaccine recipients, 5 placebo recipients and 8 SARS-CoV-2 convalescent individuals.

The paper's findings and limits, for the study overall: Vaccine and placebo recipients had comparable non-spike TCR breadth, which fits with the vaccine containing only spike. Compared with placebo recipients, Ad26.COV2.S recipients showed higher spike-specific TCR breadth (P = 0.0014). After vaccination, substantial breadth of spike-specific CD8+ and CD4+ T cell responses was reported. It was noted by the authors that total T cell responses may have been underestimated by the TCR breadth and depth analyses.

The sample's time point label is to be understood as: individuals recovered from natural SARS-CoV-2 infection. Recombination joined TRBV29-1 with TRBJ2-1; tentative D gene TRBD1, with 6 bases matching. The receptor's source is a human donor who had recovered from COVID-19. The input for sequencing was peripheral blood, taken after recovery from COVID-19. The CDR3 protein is CSVGQAVEFF. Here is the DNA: TGCAGCGTTGGACAGGCAGTGGAGTTCTTC.